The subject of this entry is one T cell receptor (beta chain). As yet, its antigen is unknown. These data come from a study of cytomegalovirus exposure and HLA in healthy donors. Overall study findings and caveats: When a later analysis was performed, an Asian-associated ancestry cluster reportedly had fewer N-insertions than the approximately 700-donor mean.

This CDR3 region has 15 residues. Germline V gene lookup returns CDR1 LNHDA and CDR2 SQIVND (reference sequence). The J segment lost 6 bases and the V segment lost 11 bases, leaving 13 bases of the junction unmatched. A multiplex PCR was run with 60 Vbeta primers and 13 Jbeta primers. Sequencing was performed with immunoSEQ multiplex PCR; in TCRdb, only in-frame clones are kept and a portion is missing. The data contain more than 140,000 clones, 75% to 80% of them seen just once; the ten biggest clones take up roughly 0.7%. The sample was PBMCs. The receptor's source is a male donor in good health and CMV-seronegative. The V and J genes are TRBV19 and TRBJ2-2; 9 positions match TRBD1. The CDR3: CASDRGQGWSGELFF. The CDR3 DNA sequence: TGTGCCTCGGACAGGGGACAGGGTTGGTCCGGGGAGCTGTTTTTT.